Listed here are 9 T cell receptor beta chains from one sample, sequenced in a study of graft-versus-host responses after intestinal transplantation. Investigators plated about 200,000 CFSE-labeled responder cells together with about 200,000 irradiated stimulator cells labeled with violet dye. TCRdb's table, derived via immunoSEQ multiplex PCR, lists solely in-frame clones and lacks some. This sample has some 10,000 clones, with about 28% found just once. The sample in question was alloreactive CD8+ T cells from a mixed lymphocyte reaction culture, obtained before intestinal transplant. Subset reported: CFSE-low proliferating T cells sorted from approximately 6-day pre-transplant mixed lymphocyte reaction (GvH or HvG direction). Receptors originate from a human patient who received an intestinal transplant.

This clone is a singleton in its sample. The genes are TRBV11-2 and TRBJ2-1, with D perhaps matching TRBD1 (6 bases). The ends were cut back, 5 bases at V and 3 bases at J, with 14 bases in the middle. This CDR3 comprises 15 residues. In germline, CDR1 is SGHAT, CDR2 FQNNGV. The CDR3 is CASSTHSGDYNEQFF. CDR3 in DNA: TGTGCCAGCAGCACCCATTCAGGGGACTACAATGAGCAGTTCTTC.

The chain employs TRBV5-1 and TRBJ2-7; D is possibly TRBD1 (5 bases). Trimming removed 3 bases at V and 2 bases at J, with 12 bases between. The CDR3 has 14 amino acids. Germline V gene sequence: CDR1 SGHRS, CDR2 YFSETQ. CDR3 sequence reads: CASSSLTDTYEQYF. The CDR3 region has the DNA TGCGCCAGCAGCTCCTTGACAGACACCTACGAGCAGTACTTC.

V and J are TRBV7-8 and TRBJ2-3; D not resolved. V lost 4 bases to trimming and J lost 5 bases, with 10 bases between them. The CDR3 loop spans 13 amino acids. From germline, CDR1 is SGHVS and CDR2 FQNEAQ. In DNA, the CDR3 is TGTGCCAGCAGCTCTCAAGCAGGAGATACGCAGTATTTT. This translates into CASSSQAGDTQYF.

This clone is classed as medium-sized (0.01 to 0.1%). The V and J genes are TRBV9 and TRBJ1-1; tentative D call: TRBD1 (5 bases). The CDR3 extends over 17 amino acids. Trimming removed 6 bases at V and 1 base at J, with 22 bases between. CDR1 and CDR2 from the germline V gene are SGDLS and YYNGEE. This CDR3 is CASTRGGGVNPNTEAFF. The CDR3 region has the DNA TGTGCCAGCACCCGTGGTGGGGGGGTGAACCCGAACACTGAAGCTTTCTTT.

This clone appeared a few times. The sample contains more than one DNA sequence encoding this CDR3. This chain joins TRBV19 and TRBJ1-2; weak D call: TRBD1 (5 bases). Germline V gene sequence: CDR1 LNHDA, CDR2 SQIVND (reference sequence). The CDR3 contains 13 residues. The V end was cut by 7 bases, the J end by 8 bases, with 17 bases between. DNA for the CDR3: TGTGCCAGTACCATGGATGGAGGGGAAGGCTACACCTTC. As protein: CASTMDGGEGYTF.

The J gene is TRBJ1-2, the V gene TRBV6-5; D call uncertain. The V gene's germline CDR1 is MNHEY and CDR2 SVGAGI. The CDR3 length is 12 residues. The V end lost 4 bases, the J end lost 4 bases, and 7 bases lay between the germline ends. CDR3 amino acids: CASSSNAYGYTF. CDR3 sequence (DNA): TGTGCCAGCAGTTCTAATGCCTATGGCTACACCTTC.

The gene calls are TRBV6-6 and TRBJ2-1; possibly TRBD1 for D (6 bases). V dropped 1 base and J dropped 8 bases, with 18 bases sitting between them. The CDR3 length is 16 residues. Germline values: CDR1 MNHNY, CDR2 SVGAGI (reference sequence). The CDR3 reads CASSYYRVPKEYEQFF. CDR3 nucleotides: TGTGCCAGCAGTTACTACAGGGTTCCCAAAGAGTATGAGCAGTTCTTC.

This clone is judged medium-sized. This sequence joins TRBV13 and TRBJ2-7, with 7 nucleotides matching TRBD2. CDR1 is PRHDT, CDR2 FYEKMQ, per germline (reference sequence). V dropped 4 bases and J dropped 3; count of bases not matched to a gene: 9. The CDR3 runs 15 residues. The CDR3: CASSYGLGVLYEQYF. CDR3 bases: TGTGCCAGCAGCTACGGACTAGGCGTTCTCTACGAGCAGTACTTC.

This clone was seen a few times. V usage is TRBV6-6 and J usage is TRBJ2-1; TRBD2 aligns across 7 bases. V shed 5 bases and J 6 bases; nucleotides not matched to a gene: 1. Germline CDR1 and CDR2: MNHNY and SVGAGI (reference sequence). CDR3 length: 12 amino acids. CDR3 region: CASSPGGNEQFF. CDR3 nucleotide sequence: TGTGCCAGCAGTCCGGGGGGCAATGAGCAGTTCTTC.